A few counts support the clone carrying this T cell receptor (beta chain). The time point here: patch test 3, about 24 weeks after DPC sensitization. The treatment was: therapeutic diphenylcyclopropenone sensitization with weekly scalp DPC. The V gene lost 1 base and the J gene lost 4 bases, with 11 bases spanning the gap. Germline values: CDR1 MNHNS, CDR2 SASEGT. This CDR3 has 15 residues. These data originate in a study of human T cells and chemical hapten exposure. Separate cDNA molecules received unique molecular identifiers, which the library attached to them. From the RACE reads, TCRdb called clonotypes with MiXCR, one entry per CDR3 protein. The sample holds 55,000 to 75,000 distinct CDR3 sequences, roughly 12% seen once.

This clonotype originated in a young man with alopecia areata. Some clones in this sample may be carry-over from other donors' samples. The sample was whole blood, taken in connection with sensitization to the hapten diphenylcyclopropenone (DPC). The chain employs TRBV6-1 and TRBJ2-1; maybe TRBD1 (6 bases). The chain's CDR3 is CASSEGNRAYNEQFF. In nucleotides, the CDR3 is TGTGCCAGCAGTGAAGGGAACAGGGCATACAATGAGCAGTTCTTC.